The clone carrying this T cell receptor (beta chain) has only a few counts. The antigen remains unidentified. The data derive from a study of blood T cells in healthy people across ages. CDR3 length: 16 residues. Germline V gives CDR1 SGHTA, CDR2 FQGNSA. V lost 5 bases to trimming and J lost 2 bases; unmatched junction nucleotides: 8. With a J-beta primer mix and a sample-barcoded 5' primer, a second PCR ran about 7 to 11 cycles. One entry per CDR3 protein results from TCRdb running MiXCR on the 5' RACE reads. The data show approximately 800,000 distinct CDR3 sequences, about 25% seen once. Study-wide results and limits: With unsorted PBMCs, a conclusive comparison of naive versus antigen-experienced cells was not possible.

The data also belong to a second study, concerning T cells of mothers and their children. That paper states: The donor cohort consisted of three healthy Caucasian mothers and their six children. Sample barcodes and 2-4 random nucleotides were added by the M1S primer of the second PCR.

The receptor's source is a boy younger than 18 in good health. This chain connects TRBV7-2 to TRBJ2-3, with 9 bases fitting TRBD2. Sequencing was carried out using blood. In nucleotides, the CDR3 is TGTGCCAGCAGCAGTGGGACTAGCCTAATCACAGATACGCAGTATTTT. As protein: CASSSGTSLITDTQYF.